What follows are 21 T cell receptor beta chains derived from one specimen sequenced in a study of cytomegalovirus exposure and HLA in healthy donors. The PCR used 60 Vbeta and 13 Jbeta primers. Here immunoSEQ multiplex PCR was the method, and the copy in TCRdb shows in-frame clones only, minus some. The sample has about 190,000 clones, about 84% seen once. Sequencing used PBMCs. Receptors were obtained from a man aged 50-59 years in good health and CMV-seronegative.

The chain links TRBV5-1 to TRBJ2-7; TRBD1 might be the D (6 bases). The CDR3 runs to 13 residues. Trimming took off 1 base at V and 8 bases at J, with 13 bases between the two ends. The V gene's germline CDR1 is SGHRS and CDR2 YFSETQ. CDR3 bases: TGCGCCAGCAGCTTGTCGGCCCGGGACAAGCAGTACTTC. Amino acid sequence: CASSLSARDKQYF.

The CDR3 sequence: CASSWASGRTYQETQYF. The CDR3 DNA reads as TGTGCCAGTAGTTGGGCTAGCGGCCGGACGTACCAAGAGACCCAGTACTTC. The V and J genes are TRBV19 and TRBJ2-5; 7 nucleotides align to TRBD2. From germline, CDR1 is LNHDA and CDR2 SQIVND (reference sequence). V shed 5 bases, J shed 0 bases, and the junction held 12 bases outside the gene matches. The CDR3 totals 17 residues.

The V and J genes are TRBV19 and TRBJ1-5, with TRBD1 matching over 7 bases. Trimming cost V 3 bases and J 9 bases; bases outside gene matches: 5. The CDR3 sequence is 13 residues long. From germline, CDR1 is LNHDA and CDR2 SQIVND (reference sequence). DNA for the CDR3: TGTGCCAGTAGTATCGAGGGGGCTCGGCCCCAGCATTTT. Its translation: CASSIEGARPQHF.

V usage is TRBV30 and J usage is TRBJ2-2; D is possibly TRBD2 (5 bases). With 8 bases removed from V and 5 bases from J, the gap between germline ends came to 24 bases. From germline, CDR1 is GTSNPN and CDR2 SVGIG (reference sequence). This CDR3 comprises 16 residues. This CDR3 reads CALARVGPLGTGELFF. The CDR3 DNA reads TGTGCCCTAGCCCGGGTAGGGCCCCTTGGAACCGGGGAGCTGTTTTTT.

The chain couples TRBV5-1 to TRBJ2-2; 10 nucleotides align to TRBD1. Germline trimming cut 3 bases from V and 6 bases from J; bases unmatched to any gene: 8. CDR3 size: 16 residues. Germline values: CDR1 SGHRS, CDR2 YFSETQ. The chain's CDR3 is CASSYRRQGAAGELFF. The CDR3 coding sequence is TGCGCCAGCAGCTACCGGCGACAGGGGGCGGCCGGGGAGCTGTTTTTT.

The rearrangement links TRBV6-1 to TRBJ1-6; 7 bases match TRBD1. The ends lost 6 bases at V and 6 bases at J; junction bases unmatched: 2. From germline, CDR1 is MNHNS and CDR2 SASEGT. The CDR3 covers 13 residues. The CDR3 loop is CASRRTGNSPLHF. The CDR3 region has the DNA TGTGCCAGCAGGAGGACAGGTAATTCACCCCTCCACTTT.

This clone appeared a single time. The chain links TRBV9 to TRBJ1-6; D is unresolved. CDR3 length equals 15 residues. V gave up 3 bases and J gave up 6 bases, with 13 bases separating them. CDR1 is SGDLS, CDR2 YYNGEE, per germline. The CDR3 spells CASSAGQTFNSPLHF. The CDR3 DNA is TGTGCCAGCAGCGCCGGCCAGACATTTAATTCACCCCTCCACTTT.

This chain uses TRBV18 with TRBJ2-7; 7 bases fit TRBD1. This CDR3 comprises 13 residues. Trimming cost V 6 bases and J 3 bases; bases outside gene matches: 5. Germline assignment: CDR1 KGHSH and CDR2 LQKENI. The chain's CDR3 is CASSRTGGYEQYF. The CDR3 DNA follows: TGTGCCAGCTCTAGGACAGGAGGCTACGAGCAGTACTTC.

The CDR3 DNA follows: TGTGCCAGCAGCTCCACAGGGCTCCTCTCTGGAAACACCATATATTTT. Protein sequence: CASSSTGLLSGNTIYF. The V call is TRBV7-9, the J call TRBJ1-3, with D possibly TRBD1 on 6 matching bases. The CDR3 is 16 residues long. Germline V gives CDR1 SEHNR, CDR2 FQNEAQ (reference sequence). The V end lost 4 bases, the J end lost 0 bases, and 13 bases lay between the germline ends. The full variable domain, completed using reference TRBV7-9 and TRBJ1-3, is DTGVSQNPRHKITKRGQNVTFRCDPISEHNRLYWYRQTLGQGPEFLTYFQNEAQLEKSRLLSDRFSAERPKGSFSTLEIQRTEQGDSAMYLCASSSTGLLSGNTIYFGEGSWLTVV.

This chain connects TRBV6-6 to TRBJ1-1, with D uncertain. The CDR3 totals 11 residues. Trimming cost V 6 bases and J 5 bases, with 7 bases left between them. CDR1 is MNHNY, CDR2 SVGAGI, per germline (reference sequence). Here the CDR3 DNA reads TGTGCCAGCAGGAGAGGGACTGAAGCTTTCTTT. It yields the protein CASRRGTEAFF.

The chain couples TRBV11-2 to TRBJ2-1, with 10 nucleotides matching TRBD2. CDR3 length: 15 residues. With V trimmed by 6 bases and J by 6 bases, 8 bases remained unmatched. In germline, CDR1 is SGHAT, CDR2 FQNNGV. The CDR3 nucleotides are TGTGCCAGCAGTCTAGCGCTAGCGGGGGCCAATGAGCAGTTCTTC. This codes for CASSLALAGANEQFF.

As to this clone: Distinct nucleotide sequences in the sample also encode this CDR3. This chain joins TRBV9 and TRBJ2-1; D gene unclear. Trimming removed 0 bases at V and 4 bases at J, with 11 bases between. Germline CDR1 SGDLS, CDR2 YYNGEE. The CDR3 runs to 15 residues. CDR3 region: CASSVDGGGYNEQFF. The CDR3 DNA sequence: TGTGCCAGCAGCGTAGACGGTGGCGGTTACAATGAGCAGTTCTTC.

The chain couples TRBV7-8 to TRBJ2-5, with TRBD1 matching 7 bases. CDR1 and CDR2 from the germline V gene are SGHVS and FQNEAQ. The CDR3 is 15 residues long. The V gene end was trimmed by 5 bases and the J gene end by 1 base; junction bases not matched to a gene: 7. The CDR3 DNA reads TGTGCCAGCAGCGTAGGGACAGACTTCCAAGAGACCCAGTACTTC. Its translation: CASSVGTDFQETQYF.

This sequence joins TRBV7-5 and TRBJ2-6; the table calls TRBD1, which could not be checked here. TRBV7-5 is classified as a pseudogene. The CDR3 runs 21 residues. CDR3: CARSLELKAGSLDSGANVLTF. The CDR3 region has the DNA TGTGCCAGAAGCTTAGAGCTCAAGGCAGGCTCCCTCGACTCTGGGGCCAACGTCCTGACTTTC.

The J gene is TRBJ2-5, the V gene TRBV29-1; D is perhaps TRBD1 (8 bases). Per germline, CDR1 SQVTM and CDR2 ANQGSEA. The germline V and J ends were trimmed by 3 bases and 4 bases, with 15 bases remaining between them. The CDR3 has 14 amino acids. The CDR3 loop reads CSVETGEGVETQYF. The CDR3 region has the DNA TGCAGCGTTGAGACAGGGGAGGGTGTAGAGACCCAGTACTTC.

The CDR3 nucleotides are TGCAGCGTCAACCGGGACAGACTTTTACAAGAGACCCAGTACTTC. This sequence encodes CSVNRDRLLQETQYF. The gene calls are TRBV29-1 and TRBJ2-5; 7 bases map to TRBD1. Germline V lookup: CDR1 SQVTM, CDR2 ANQGSEA. The CDR3 runs to 15 residues. The V and J ends lost 6 bases and 2 bases, in that order; junction bases with no gene match: 12.

This chain's CDR3 is CASSPKTPQRNYGYTF. CDR3 DNA sequence: TGCGCCAGCAGCCCGAAAACCCCACAGAGAAACTATGGCTACACCTTC. The rearrangement uses TRBV4-3 and TRBJ1-2; D gene ambiguous. This CDR3 has 16 residues. Trimming took 4 bases from V and 2 from J, leaving 17 bases between them. Germline V gene data show CDR1 as LGHNA and CDR2 as YSLEER.

The V and J genes are TRBV27 and TRBJ1-6; the D is unclear. V lost 4 bases to trimming and J lost 4 bases, with 5 bases between them. The CDR3 has 13 amino acids. Germline V gives CDR1 MNHEY, CDR2 SMNVEV (reference sequence). CDR3: CASSWSYNSPLHF. In DNA form, the CDR3 reads TGTGCCAGCAGTTGGAGTTATAATTCACCCCTCCACTTT.

V usage is TRBV29-1 and J usage is TRBJ1-2; D ambiguous. CDR1 and CDR2 from the germline V gene are SQVTM and ANQGSEA. V was trimmed by 4 bases and J by 5 bases, leaving 11 bases between them. This CDR3 is 12 amino acids long. The CDR3 nucleotides read TGCAGCGTTGCCTCGGGGTCGTATGGCTACACCTTC. Translation: CSVASGSYGYTF.

The genes are TRBV9 and TRBJ1-3, with 8 bases fitting TRBD1. From germline, CDR1 is SGDLS and CDR2 YYNGEE. V lost 7 bases to trimming and J lost 1 base; unmatched junction nucleotides: 7. This CDR3 has 15 residues. The CDR3: CASAPDRVSGNTIYF. CDR3 nucleotides: TGTGCCAGCGCTCCGGACAGGGTGTCTGGAAACACCATATATTTT.

This rearrangement joins TRBV2 to TRBJ2-3; D ambiguous. Germline assignment: CDR1 SNHLY and CDR2 FYNNEI. The CDR3 has 12 residues. V lost 1 base to trimming and J lost 5 bases, with 4 bases between them. CDR3: CASSEDQDTQYF. CDR3 sequence (DNA): TGTGCCAGCAGTGAAGATCAAGATACGCAGTATTTT.